This T cell receptor beta chain was identified during a study of shared clonotypes between healthy human individuals. CDR1 and CDR2 from the germline V gene are MNHEY and SVGAGI. V was shortened by 6 bases and J by 0 bases, with 5 bases between the two germline ends. The CDR3 contains 13 residues. The material for each subset, its genomic DNA, was split evenly across several immunoSEQ plates. Repertoires were generated with immunoSEQ multiplex PCR, while TCRdb's copy carries only in-frame clones and drops some. The sample includes about 2.3 million clones, over 90% of them seen just once. The sequencing sample was made of naive CD4+ T cells from PBMCs. The subset was: CD45RA+ positively selected. The rearrangement links TRBV6-5 to TRBJ2-2; D is undetermined. The TCR sequence derives from a man between 18 and 35 years old in good health. Some clones in this sample may be carry-over from other donors' samples. Here the CDR3 reads CASRFANTGELFF. The CDR3 region has the DNA TGTGCCAGCAGGTTCGCGAACACCGGGGAGCTGTTTTTT.